This entry concerns a single T cell receptor beta chain. The antigen is unknown. This record comes from a study of cytomegalovirus exposure and HLA in healthy donors. Trimming pared 3 bases from V and 9 bases from J, leaving 15 bases between. This CDR3 region has 13 residues. Per the germline V gene, CDR1 is MDHEN and CDR2 is SYDVKM. Study-wide findings and caveats: Confirmation was obtained in vitro that three CMV-associated chains are specific for CMV antigens. It was reported that TCR beta sequences correctly inferred the HLA-A and HLA-B alleles for most subjects. CMV serostatus was the sole immune exposure data available.

A multiplex PCR was run with 60 Vbeta primers and 13 Jbeta primers. Authors' data handling: An analysis performed later counted roughly 80 million unique TCR beta chains (around 11 million of them shared). Clones were read by immunoSEQ multiplex PCR, and TCRdb kept only the in-frame ones, dropping some. That table is the source of V, J and clone size, and D and trimming were worked out from the DNA. The data hold 85,000 to 120,000 clones, with around 77% observed a single time. Sequencing was performed on PBMCs. This TCR was recovered from a male donor in good health and CMV-seropositive. The chain couples TRBV28 to TRBJ2-7; possible D gene TRBD2, 7 bases. DNA for the CDR3: TGTGCCAGCAGTTTGGCGGGGGCGGAGGTGCAGTACTTC. Translated: CASSLAGAEVQYF.